The clone carrying this TCR beta chain was seen only a few times. At one end the junction does not follow the germline gene, possibly because of a read error. The data originate from a study of blood T cell repertoires in COVID-19. The method was immunoSEQ multiplex PCR; TCRdb's version includes in-frame clones alone and lacks a portion of them. The sample has roughly 70,000 clones; around 83% are singletons. Per the germline V gene, CDR1 is SGHTA and CDR2 is FQGNSA. This CDR3 has 13 residues. This TCR was sampled from a man aged 70-80 years with active COVID-19. V gene TRBV7-2 combines with J gene TRBJ1-1; D might be TRBD1 (6 bases). The specimen sequenced was peripheral blood. As DNA, the CDR3 is TGTGCCAGCAGCTCCGGGGGGGACACGGAAGCTTTCTTT. The encoded protein is CASSSGGDTEAFF.